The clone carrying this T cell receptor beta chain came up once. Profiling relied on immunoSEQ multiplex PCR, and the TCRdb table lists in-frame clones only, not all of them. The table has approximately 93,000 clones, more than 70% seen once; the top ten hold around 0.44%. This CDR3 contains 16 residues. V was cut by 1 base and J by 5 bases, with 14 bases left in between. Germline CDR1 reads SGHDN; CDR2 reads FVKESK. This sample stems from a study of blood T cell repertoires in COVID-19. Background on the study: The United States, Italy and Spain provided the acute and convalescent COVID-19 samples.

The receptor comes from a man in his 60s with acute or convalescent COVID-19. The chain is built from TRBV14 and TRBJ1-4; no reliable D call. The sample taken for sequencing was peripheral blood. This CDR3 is CASSQARHGLNEKLFF. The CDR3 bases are TGTGCCAGCAGCCAAGCCCGACATGGCCTCAATGAAAAACTGTTTTTT.